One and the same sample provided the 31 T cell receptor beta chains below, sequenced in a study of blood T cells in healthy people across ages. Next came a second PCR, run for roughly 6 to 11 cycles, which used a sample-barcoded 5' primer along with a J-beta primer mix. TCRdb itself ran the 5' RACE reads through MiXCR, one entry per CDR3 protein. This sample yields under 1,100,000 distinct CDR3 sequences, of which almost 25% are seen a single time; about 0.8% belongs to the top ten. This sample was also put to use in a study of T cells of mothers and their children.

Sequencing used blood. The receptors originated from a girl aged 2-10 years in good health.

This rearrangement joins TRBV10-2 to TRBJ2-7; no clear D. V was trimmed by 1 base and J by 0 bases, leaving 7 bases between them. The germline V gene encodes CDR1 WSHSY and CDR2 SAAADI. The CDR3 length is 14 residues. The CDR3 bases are TGCGCCAGCAGTGAGTACAAGGGCTCCTACGAGCAGTACTTC. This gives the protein CASSEYKGSYEQYF.

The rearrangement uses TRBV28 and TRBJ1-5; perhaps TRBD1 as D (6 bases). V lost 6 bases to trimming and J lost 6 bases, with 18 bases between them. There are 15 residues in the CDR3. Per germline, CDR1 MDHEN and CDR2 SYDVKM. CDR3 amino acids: CASRAPGHRTQPQHF. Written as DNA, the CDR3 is TGTGCCAGCAGGGCACCGGGACATAGGACTCAGCCCCAGCATTTT.

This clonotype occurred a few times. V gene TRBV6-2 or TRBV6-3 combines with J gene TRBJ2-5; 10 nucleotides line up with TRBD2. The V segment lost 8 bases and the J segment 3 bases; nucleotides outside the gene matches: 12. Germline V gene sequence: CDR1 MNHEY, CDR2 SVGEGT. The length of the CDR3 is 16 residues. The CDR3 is CASFASGLAGEETQYF. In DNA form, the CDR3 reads TGTGCCAGCTTCGCTTCCGGGCTAGCGGGGGAAGAGACCCAGTACTTC.

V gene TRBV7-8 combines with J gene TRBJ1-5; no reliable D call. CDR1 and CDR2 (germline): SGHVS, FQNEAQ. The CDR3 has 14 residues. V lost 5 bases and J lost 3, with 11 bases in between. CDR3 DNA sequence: TGTGCCAGCAGCCAGTCCGGGCCCAATCAGCCCCAGCATTTT. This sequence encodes CASSQSGPNQPQHF.

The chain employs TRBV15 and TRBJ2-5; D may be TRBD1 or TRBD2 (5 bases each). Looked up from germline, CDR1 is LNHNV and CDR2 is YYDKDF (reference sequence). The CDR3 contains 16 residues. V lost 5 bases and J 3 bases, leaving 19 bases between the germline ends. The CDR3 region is CATSGGPSTSEETQYF. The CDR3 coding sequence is TGTGCCACCAGCGGGGGACCTTCTACATCAGAAGAGACCCAGTACTTC.

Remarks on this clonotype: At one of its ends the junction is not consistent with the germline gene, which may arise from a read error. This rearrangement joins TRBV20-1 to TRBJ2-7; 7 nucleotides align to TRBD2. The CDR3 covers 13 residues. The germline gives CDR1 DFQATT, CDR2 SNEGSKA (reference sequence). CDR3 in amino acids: CSSRLAEDSAQYF. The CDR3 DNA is TGCAGTTCTAGACTAGCAGAGGACTCGGCGCAGTACTTC.

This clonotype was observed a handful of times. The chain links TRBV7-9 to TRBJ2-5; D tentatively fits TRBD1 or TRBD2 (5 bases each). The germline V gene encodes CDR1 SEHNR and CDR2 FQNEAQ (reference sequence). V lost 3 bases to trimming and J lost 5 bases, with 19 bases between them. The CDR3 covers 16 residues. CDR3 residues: CASSFERSLKGETQYF. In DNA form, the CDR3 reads TGTGCCAGCAGCTTCGAGCGGAGCCTAAAGGGGGAGACCCAGTACTTC.

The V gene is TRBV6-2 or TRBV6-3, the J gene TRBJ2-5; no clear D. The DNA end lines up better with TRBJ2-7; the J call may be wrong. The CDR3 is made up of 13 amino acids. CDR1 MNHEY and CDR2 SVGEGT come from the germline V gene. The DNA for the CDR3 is TGTGCCAGCAGCCGCCTTTTACACTACGAGCAGTACTTC. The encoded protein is CASSRLLHYEQYF.

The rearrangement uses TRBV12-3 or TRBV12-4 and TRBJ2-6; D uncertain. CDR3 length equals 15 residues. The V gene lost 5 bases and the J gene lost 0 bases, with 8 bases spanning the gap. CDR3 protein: CASSPEHSGANVLTF. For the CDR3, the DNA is TGTGCCAGCAGTCCCGAACACTCTGGGGCCAACGTCCTGACTTTC.

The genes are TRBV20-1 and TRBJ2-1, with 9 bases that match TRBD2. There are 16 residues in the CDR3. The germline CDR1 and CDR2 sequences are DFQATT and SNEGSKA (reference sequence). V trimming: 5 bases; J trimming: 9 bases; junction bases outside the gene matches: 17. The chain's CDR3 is CSAPYFSGGGRGEQFF. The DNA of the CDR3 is TGCAGTGCTCCATACTTTAGCGGGGGAGGGAGAGGTGAGCAGTTCTTC.

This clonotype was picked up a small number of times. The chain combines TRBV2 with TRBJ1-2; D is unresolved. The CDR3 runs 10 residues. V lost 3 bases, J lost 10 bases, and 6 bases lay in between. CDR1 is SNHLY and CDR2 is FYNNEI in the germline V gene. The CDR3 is CASSDWDYTF. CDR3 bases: TGTGCCAGCAGTGATTGGGACTACACCTTC.

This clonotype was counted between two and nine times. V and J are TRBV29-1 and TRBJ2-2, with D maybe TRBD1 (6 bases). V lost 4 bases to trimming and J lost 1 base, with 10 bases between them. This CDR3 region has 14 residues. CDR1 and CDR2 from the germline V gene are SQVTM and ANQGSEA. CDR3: CSVGGQMNTGELFF. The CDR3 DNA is TGCAGCGTTGGGGGACAAATGAACACCGGGGAGCTGTTTTTT.

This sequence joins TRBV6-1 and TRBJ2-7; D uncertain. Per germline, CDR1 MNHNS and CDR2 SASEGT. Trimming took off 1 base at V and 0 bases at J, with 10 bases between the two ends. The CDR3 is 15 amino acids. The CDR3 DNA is TGTGCCAGCAGTGAAGGGGCGTGGGCCTCCTACGAGCAGTACTTC. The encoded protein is CASSEGAWASYEQYF.

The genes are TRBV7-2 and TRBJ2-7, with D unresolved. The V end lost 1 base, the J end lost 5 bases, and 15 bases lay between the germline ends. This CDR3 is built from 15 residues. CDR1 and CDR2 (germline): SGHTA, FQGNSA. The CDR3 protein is CASSLGPRQADEQYF. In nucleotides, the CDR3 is TGTGCCAGCAGCTTAGGACCGCGGCAGGCTGACGAGCAGTACTTC.

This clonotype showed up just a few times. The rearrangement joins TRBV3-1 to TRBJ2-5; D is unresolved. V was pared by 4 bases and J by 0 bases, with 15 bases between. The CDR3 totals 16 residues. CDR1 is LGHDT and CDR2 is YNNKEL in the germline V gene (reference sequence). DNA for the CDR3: TGTGCCAGCAGCCTAAGGTTGCAGCACTACCAAGAGACCCAGTACTTC. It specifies CASSLRLQHYQETQYF.

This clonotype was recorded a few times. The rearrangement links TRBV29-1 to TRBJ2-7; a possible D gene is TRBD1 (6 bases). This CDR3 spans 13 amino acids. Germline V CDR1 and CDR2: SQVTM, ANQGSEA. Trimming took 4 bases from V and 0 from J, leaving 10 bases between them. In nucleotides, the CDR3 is TGCAGCGTTGTTCGACAGGACTCCTACGAGCAGTACTTC. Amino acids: CSVVRQDSYEQYF.

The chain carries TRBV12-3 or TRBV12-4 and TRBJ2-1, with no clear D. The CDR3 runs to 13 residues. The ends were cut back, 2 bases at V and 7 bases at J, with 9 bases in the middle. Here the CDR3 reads CASSLQALNEQFF. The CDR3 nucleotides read TGTGCCAGCAGTTTACAGGCTTTAAATGAGCAGTTCTTC.

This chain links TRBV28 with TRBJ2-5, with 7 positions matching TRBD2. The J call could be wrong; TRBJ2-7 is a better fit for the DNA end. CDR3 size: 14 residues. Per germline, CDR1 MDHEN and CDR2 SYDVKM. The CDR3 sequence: CASCRLAENYEQYF. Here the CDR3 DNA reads TGTGCCAGTTGCAGGCTAGCGGAAAACTACGAGCAGTACTTC.

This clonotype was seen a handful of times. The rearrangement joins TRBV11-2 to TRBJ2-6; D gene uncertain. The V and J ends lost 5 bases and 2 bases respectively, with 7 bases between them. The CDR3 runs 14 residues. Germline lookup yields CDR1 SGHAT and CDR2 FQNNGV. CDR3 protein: CASSPLPGANVLTF. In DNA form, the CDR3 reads TGTGCCAGCAGCCCTCTACCTGGGGCCAACGTCCTGACTTTC.

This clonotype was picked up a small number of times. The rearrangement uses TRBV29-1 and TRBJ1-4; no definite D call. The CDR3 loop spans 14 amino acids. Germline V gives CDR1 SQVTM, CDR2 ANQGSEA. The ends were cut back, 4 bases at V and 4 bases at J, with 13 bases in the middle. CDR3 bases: TGCAGCGTTGGCGGGGTCTTGAATAATGAAAAACTGTTTTTT. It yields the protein CSVGGVLNNEKLFF.

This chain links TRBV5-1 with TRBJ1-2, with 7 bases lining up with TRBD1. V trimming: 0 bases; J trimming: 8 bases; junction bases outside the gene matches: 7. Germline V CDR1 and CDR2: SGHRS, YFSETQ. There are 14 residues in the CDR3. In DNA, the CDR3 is TGCGCCAGCAGCTTGGAAGGGGGCAGTCTCGGCTACACCTTC. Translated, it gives CASSLEGGSLGYTF.

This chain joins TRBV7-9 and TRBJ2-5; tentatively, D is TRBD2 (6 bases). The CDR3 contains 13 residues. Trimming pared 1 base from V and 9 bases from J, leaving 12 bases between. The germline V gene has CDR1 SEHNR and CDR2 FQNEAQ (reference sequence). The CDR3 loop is CASSLVDGEAQYF. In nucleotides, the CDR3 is TGTGCCAGCAGCTTAGTTGACGGGGAGGCCCAGTACTTC.

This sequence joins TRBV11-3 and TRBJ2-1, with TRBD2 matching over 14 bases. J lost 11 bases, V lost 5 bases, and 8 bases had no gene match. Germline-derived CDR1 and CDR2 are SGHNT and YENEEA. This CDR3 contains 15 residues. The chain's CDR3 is CASSLRLAGGHQQFF. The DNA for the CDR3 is TGTGCCAGCAGCCTGCGACTAGCGGGGGGGCATCAGCAGTTCTTC.

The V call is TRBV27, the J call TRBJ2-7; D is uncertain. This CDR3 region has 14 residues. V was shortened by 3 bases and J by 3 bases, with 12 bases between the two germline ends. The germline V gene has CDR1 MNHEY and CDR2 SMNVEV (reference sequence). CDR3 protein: CASSFSPPGYEQYF. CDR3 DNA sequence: TGTGCCAGCAGTTTTTCTCCTCCGGGCTACGAGCAGTACTTC.

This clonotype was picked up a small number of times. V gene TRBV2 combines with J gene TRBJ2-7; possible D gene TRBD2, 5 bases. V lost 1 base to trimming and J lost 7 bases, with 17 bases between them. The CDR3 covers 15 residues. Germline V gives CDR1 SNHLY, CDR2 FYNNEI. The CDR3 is CASSEVGFTSGEQYF. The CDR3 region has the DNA TGTGCCAGCAGTGAAGTGGGGTTCACTTCGGGAGAGCAGTACTTC.

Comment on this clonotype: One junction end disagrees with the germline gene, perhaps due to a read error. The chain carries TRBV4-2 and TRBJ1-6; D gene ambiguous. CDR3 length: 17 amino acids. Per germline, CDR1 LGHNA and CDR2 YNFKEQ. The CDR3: CASSQIGLEYRNPPLHF. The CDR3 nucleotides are TGTGCCAGCAGCCAAATTGGGTTGGAGTATCGTAATCCACCCCTCCACTTT.

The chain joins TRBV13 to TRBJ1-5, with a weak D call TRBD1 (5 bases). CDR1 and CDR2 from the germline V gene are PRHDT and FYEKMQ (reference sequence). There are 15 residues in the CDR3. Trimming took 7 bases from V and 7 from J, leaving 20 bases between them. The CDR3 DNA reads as TGTGCCAGCACGACTAGGTACGGGGGTGGACAGCCCCAGCATTTT. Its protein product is CASTTRYGGGQPQHF.

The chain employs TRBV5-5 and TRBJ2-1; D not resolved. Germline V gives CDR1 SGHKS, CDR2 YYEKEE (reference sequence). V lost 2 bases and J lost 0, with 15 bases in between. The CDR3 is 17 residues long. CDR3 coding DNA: TGTGCCAGCAGCTTACCCAAGGTCCTTTCCTCCTACAATGAGCAGTTCTTC. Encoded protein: CASSLPKVLSSYNEQFF.

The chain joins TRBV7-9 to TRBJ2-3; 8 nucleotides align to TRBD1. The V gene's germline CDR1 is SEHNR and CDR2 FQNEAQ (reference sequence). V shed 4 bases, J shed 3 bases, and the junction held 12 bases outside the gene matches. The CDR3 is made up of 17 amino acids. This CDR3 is CASSYPTGTGSTDTQYF. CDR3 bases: TGTGCCAGCAGCTACCCGACCGGGACAGGTAGTACAGATACGCAGTATTTT.

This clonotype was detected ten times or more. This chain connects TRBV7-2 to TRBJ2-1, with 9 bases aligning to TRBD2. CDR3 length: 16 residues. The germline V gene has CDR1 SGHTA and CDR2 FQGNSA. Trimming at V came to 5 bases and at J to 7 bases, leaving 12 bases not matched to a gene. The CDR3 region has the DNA TGTGCCAGCAGCCCTTCGATAGCGGGAGCTGGTAATGAGCAGTTCTTC. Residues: CASSPSIAGAGNEQFF.

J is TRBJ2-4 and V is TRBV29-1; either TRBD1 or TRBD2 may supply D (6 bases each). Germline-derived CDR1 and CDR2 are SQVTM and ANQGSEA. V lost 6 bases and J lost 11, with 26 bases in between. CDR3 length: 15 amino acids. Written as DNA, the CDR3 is TGCAGCGTCTCAACCACTTACGGGGGCCCTAGTGTTCAGTACTTC. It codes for CSVSTTYGGPSVQYF.